This T cell receptor beta chain comes out of a study of cytomegalovirus exposure and HLA in healthy donors. The overall study: The 120 or so validation repertoires, a later analysis reported, used the same platform as the approximately 700 first-cohort repertoires.

Produced via immunoSEQ multiplex PCR; TCRdb's table is partial and in-frame only. The sample yields about 68,000 clones, roughly nine tenths seen once. This clone was found a few times. Antigen unknown. Whole-study results and caveats: Approximately 160 TCR beta chains were listed as cytomegalovirus-associated. Researchers reported that a few CMV-associated chains were confirmed in vitro as CMV antigen-specific. For cytomegalovirus status, the classifier reportedly gave diagnoses with high specificity and sensitivity.

V was cut by 3 bases and J by 2 bases, with 15 bases left in between. The CDR3 contains 16 residues. The germline gives CDR1 KGHSH, CDR2 LQKENI. V and J are TRBV18 and TRBJ2-3; possible D gene TRBD2, 6 bases. This TCR came from a young man in good health and CMV-seronegative. The sequenced material came from PBMCs. CDR3 region: CASSPESSGYTDTQYF. As DNA, the CDR3 is TGTGCCAGCTCACCCGAGAGTAGCGGATACACAGATACGCAGTATTTT. Drawing the rest from reference TRBV18 and TRBJ2-3, the complete variable domain is NAGVMQNPRHLVRRRGQEARLRCSPMKGHSHVYWYRQLPEEGLKFMVYLQKENIIDESGMPKERFSAEFPKEGPSILRIQQVVRGDSAAYFCASSPESSGYTDTQYFGPGTRLTVL.